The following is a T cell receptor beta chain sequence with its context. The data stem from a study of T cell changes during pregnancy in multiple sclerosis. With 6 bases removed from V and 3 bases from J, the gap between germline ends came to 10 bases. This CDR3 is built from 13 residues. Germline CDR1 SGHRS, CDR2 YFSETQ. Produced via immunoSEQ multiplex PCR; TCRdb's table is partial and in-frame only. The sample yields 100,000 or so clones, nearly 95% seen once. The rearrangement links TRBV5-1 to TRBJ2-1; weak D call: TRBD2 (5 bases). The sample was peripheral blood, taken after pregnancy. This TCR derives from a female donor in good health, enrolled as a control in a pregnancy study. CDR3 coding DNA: TGCGCCAGCAAACTAGGGTTCTACAATGAGCAGTTCTTC. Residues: CASKLGFYNEQFF.